The 10 T cell receptor beta chains in this list originate from one sample, sequenced in a study of OX40 agonist ivuxolimab in advanced cancers. TCRdb's table, derived via immunoSEQ multiplex PCR, lists solely in-frame clones and lacks some. The sample contains more than 80,000 clones, roughly nine tenths of which appear only once. The sequenced sample was CD4+ or CD8+ T cells sorted from blood, obtained in a trial of the OX40 agonist ivuxolimab. The origin of the receptors is an adult with an advanced solid tumor such as melanoma, head and neck, liver or kidney cancer.

V and J are TRBV7-2 and TRBJ1-1; D gene unclear. With 1 base removed from V and 0 bases from J, the gap between germline ends came to 9 bases. Germline V gene sequence: CDR1 SGHTA, CDR2 FQGNSA. The CDR3 extends over 15 amino acids. The chain's CDR3 is CASSLVGEMNTEAFF. In DNA, the CDR3 is TGTGCCAGCAGCTTAGTCGGAGAGATGAACACTGAAGCTTTCTTT.

This rearrangement joins TRBV2 to TRBJ1-4, with 7 nucleotides matching TRBD1. J was trimmed by 7 bases and V by 5 bases; bases with no gene match: 10. The CDR3 loop spans 15 amino acids. CDR1 and CDR2 (germline): SNHLY, FYNNEI. In nucleotides, the CDR3 is TGTGCCAGCAGTAAGGACAGGTCGCTGACTGAAAAACTGTTTTTT. Its protein is CASSKDRSLTEKLFF.

The chain has TRBV7-2 and TRBJ2-7; D unresolved. CDR3 length: 13 amino acids. Germline CDR1 SGHTA, CDR2 FQGNSA. V lost 4 bases and J 6 bases, leaving 13 bases between the germline ends. The CDR3 loop is CASSSGLLGEQYF. Written as DNA, the CDR3 is TGTGCCAGCAGCTCCGGGCTCCTGGGCGAGCAGTACTTC.

This chain uses TRBV6-1 with TRBJ2-4; 9 bases line up with TRBD1. The CDR3 is 20 amino acids. Trimming took 0 bases from V and 1 from J; bases not matched to a gene: 13. The germline V gene encodes CDR1 MNHNS and CDR2 SASEGT. CDR3 loop: CASSEALGQGGYVAKNIQYF. In nucleotides, the CDR3 is TGTGCCAGCAGTGAAGCGCTGGGACAGGGAGGTTATGTGGCCAAAAACATTCAGTACTTC.

The chain links TRBV7-3 to TRBJ1-1; D possibly corresponds to TRBD1 (5 bases). Trimming pared 4 bases from V and 4 bases from J, leaving 10 bases between. Germline CDR1 SGHTA, CDR2 FQGTGA. The CDR3 consists of 13 residues. CDR3 bases: TGTGCCAGCAGCTCCAGGGTGGGCACTGAAGCTTTCTTT. Residues: CASSSRVGTEAFF.

Turning to this clone: Compared with germline, one end of the junction differs, possibly owing to a read error. This sequence joins TRBV7-7 and TRBJ2-1; D is undetermined. Germline V CDR1 and CDR2: SSHAT, FNYEAQ (reference sequence). The CDR3 length is 13 residues. The CDR3 nucleotides are TGTGCTAGCAGCTTCGTCGTCTGGGATGAGCAGTTCTTC. As protein: CASSFVVWDEQFF.

V usage is TRBV6-5 and J usage is TRBJ1-2; possible D gene TRBD1, 5 bases. This CDR3 region has 11 residues. CDR1 MNHEY and CDR2 SVGAGI come from the germline V gene. V was cut by 8 bases and J by 8 bases, with 12 bases left in between. DNA for the CDR3: TGTGCCAGCCAGGGCGGGGCCGGCTACACCTTC. As protein: CASQGGAGYTF.

This sequence joins TRBV6-6 and TRBJ1-4; D is undetermined. The CDR3 length is 12 residues. Germline V lookup: CDR1 MNHNY, CDR2 SVGAGI (reference sequence). With 0 bases removed from V and 8 bases from J, the gap between germline ends came to 4 bases. The CDR3 DNA reads TGTGCCAGCAGTTACTCGAGCGAAAAACTGTTTTTT. Amino acid sequence: CASSYSSEKLFF.

The chain couples TRBV27 to TRBJ2-7, with 14 bases that match TRBD2. Germline-derived CDR1 and CDR2 are MNHEY and SMNVEV (reference sequence). The CDR3 loop spans 15 amino acids. V lost 7 bases, J lost 2 bases, and 4 bases stayed unmatched. Here the CDR3 DNA reads TGTGCCAGCACTAGGGGACTAGCGGGAGCCTACGAGCAGTACTTC. It codes for CASTRGLAGAYEQYF.

This clone was recorded only once. This rearrangement joins TRBV5-1 to TRBJ2-7, with D hard to call. The germline V and J ends were trimmed by 2 bases and 0 bases, with 9 bases remaining between them. The CDR3 is 14 amino acids. CDR1 is SGHRS, CDR2 YFSETQ, per germline. CDR3 in amino acids: CASSLEASSYEQYF. The CDR3 DNA reads TGCGCCAGCAGCTTAGAAGCTAGCTCCTACGAGCAGTACTTC.